The rows below give T cell receptor beta chains drawn from one sample of a study of shared clonotypes between healthy human individuals. Assay used: immunoSEQ multiplex PCR; TCRdb lists only in-frame clones, some missing. The sample has over 2 million clones, just under 95% seen once. The sequenced material came from naive CD4+ T cells from PBMCs. All receptors come from a man between 18 and 29 years old in good health. Some clones in this sample may be carry-over from other donors' samples. The CDR3 runs from the conserved cysteine through the conserved F or W. D genes are given only for firm matches. Clone size is given for some rows only: seen once, a few or many times, or a class if the clone is expanded.

TRBV29-1	TRBJ1-1	NA	TRBD1	TGCAGCGTTGAATTCAGGGGGACTGAAGCTTTCTTT	CSVEFRGTEAFF
TRBV19	TRBJ1-1	NA	TRBD1	TGTGCCAGTACCGATTATGAAGGGGGACAGGTGATCGACACTGAAGCTTTCTTT	CASTDYEGGQVIDTEAFF
TRBV7-9	TRBJ2-1	NA	TRBD1	TGTGCCAGCAGCGCGCCGGGACAGGGGGCAAGAGCGGGAGGGAATGAGCAGTTCTTC	CASSAPGQGARAGGNEQFF
TRBV18	TRBJ1-2	NA	TRBD1	TGTGCCAGCTCCGCCGGGACAGGGCTTAACTATGGCTACACCTTC	CASSAGTGLNYGYTF
TRBV28	TRBJ1-1	once	NA	TGTGCCAGCAGTCCCTCGGCAGCTATCACTGAAGCTTTCTTT	CASSPSAAITEAFF
TRBV7-3	TRBJ2-5	NA	TRBD1	TGTGCCAGCAGCTTAGACAGGGGGGATGGAGAGACCCAGTACTTC	CASSLDRGDGETQYF
TRBV5-8	TRBJ1-1	NA	TRBD1	TGTGCCAGCAGTTATACAGGGGGCACTGAAGCTTTCTTT	CASSYTGGTEAFF
TRBV27	TRBJ1-1	NA	NA	TGTGCCAGCAGCGACGGCTTCACCTCACAGGAAGCTTTCTTT	CASSDGFTSQEAFF
TRBV7-9	TRBJ1-4	few	NA	TGTGCCAGCAGCTTAGGGGCCTCCAATGAAAAACTGTTTTTT	CASSLGASNEKLFF
TRBV5-1	TRBJ2-1	NA	NA	TGCGCCAGCAGCTTGGTAGCAGCCTCCTACAATGAGCAGTTCTTC	CASSLVAASYNEQFF
TRBV5-1	TRBJ2-1	NA	TRBD1	TGCGCCAGCACAGACAGGGGGCGAGGGAGTGAGCAGTTCTTC	CASTDRGRGSEQFF
TRBV5-5	TRBJ2-7	NA	NA	TGTGCCAGCAGCTTGGGTCCTGGGTCATCCTACGAGCAGTACTTC	CASSLGPGSSYEQYF
TRBV5-8	TRBJ2-1	once	TRBD1	TGTGCCAGCAGCTGGGACAGGGACGAGCAGTTCTTC	CASSWDRDEQFF
TRBV15	TRBJ2-2	NA	TRBD1	TGTGCCACCAGTACGGACAGGGCAAGGACCGGGGAGCTGTTTTTT	CATSTDRARTGELFF
TRBV30	TRBJ2-7	NA	TRBD1	TGTGCCTGGAGTTCGGTGGAGACAGGGGACCCCTACGAGCAGTACTTC	CAWSSVETGDPYEQYF
TRBV19	TRBJ1-1	NA	TRBD1	TGTGCCAGTAGTTGGTACAGGGGGAACACTGAAGCTTTCTTT	CASSWYRGNTEAFF
TRBV28	TRBJ2-2	NA	NA	TGTGCCAGCAGTTTTGGGGGCGCGGGGACCGGGGAGCTGTTTTTT	CASSFGGAGTGELFF
TRBV6-1	TRBJ1-1	NA	NA	TGTGCCAGCAGTGAGCGTTGGGAAGCTTTCTTT	CASSERWEAFF
TRBV7-3	TRBJ2-2	NA	NA	TGTGCCAGCAGCTCGAACGTGGGGGAGCTGTTTTTT	CASSSNVGELFF
TRBV6-5	TRBJ2-3	NA	NA	TGTGCCAGCAGTTATTCCAGGAGCACAGATACGCAGTATTTT	CASSYSRSTDTQYF
TRBV9	TRBJ1-1	NA	TRBD1	TGTGCCAGCAGCGCCCGGACAGGGCGGAACACTGAAGCTTTCTTT	CASSARTGRNTEAFF
TRBV5-1	TRBJ2-7	NA	TRBD1	TGCGCCAGCAGCGTAGAGACAGGGTTTAACGAGCAGTACTTC	CASSVETGFNEQYF
TRBV6-1	TRBJ1-5	NA	TRBD1	TGTGCCAGCAGTGCAGACAGGGGAGAGGTTCAGCCCCAGCATTTT	CASSADRGEVQPQHF
TRBV5-4	TRBJ2-3	NA	NA	TGTGCCAGCAGCTTTGGAGGTGCTACATCCGATACGCAGTATTTT	CASSFGGATSDTQYF
TRBV5-4	TRBJ2-7	NA	TRBD2	TGTGCCAGCAGCTTGTTTGGTAGCGGGAAGTACGAGCAGTACTTC	CASSLFGSGKYEQYF
TRBV2	TRBJ1-5	NA	NA	TGTGCCAGCGCAGGGGAGAGCAATCAGCCCCAGCATTTT	CASAGESNQPQHF
TRBV5-1	TRBJ1-2	NA	NA	TGCGCCAGCAGCTTTGGGGGGAACTATGGCTACACCTTC	CASSFGGNYGYTF
TRBV2	TRBJ2-1	NA	TRBD2	TGTGCCAGCGGACTAGCGGGAGGGGTCCATGAGCAGTTCTTC	CASGLAGGVHEQFF
TRBV15	TRBJ2-2	NA	NA	TGTGCCACCAGCAGGGGACCCGGGGGATTAACCGGGGAGCTGTTTTTT	CATSRGPGGLTGELFF
TRBV6-5	TRBJ2-3	NA	NA	TGTGCCAGCCAGACGGGGGATACGCAGTATTTT	CASQTGDTQYF
TRBV10-1	TRBJ1-5	once	TRBD1	TGCGCCAGCAGTGACCACAGGGGTCAGCCCCAGCATTTT	CASSDHRGQPQHF
TRBV15	TRBJ2-3	NA	TRBD2	TGTGCCACCAGCAGAGAGCTGGGGACTAGCGGGAATCCAGATACGCAGTATTTT	CATSRELGTSGNPDTQYF
TRBV6-5	TRBJ2-7	NA	TRBD2	TGTGCCAGCAGTTCACCCCGGGCTAGCGGGAGATACGAGCAGTACTTC	CASSSPRASGRYEQYF
TRBV28	TRBJ2-6	NA	NA	TGTGCCAGCACACACTCTGGGGCCAACGTCCTGACTTTC	CASTHSGANVLTF
TRBV28	TRBJ2-3	NA	TRBD2	TGTGCCAGCAGTCATGGACTAGCGGTGATGGGGGATACGCAGTATTTT	CASSHGLAVMGDTQYF
TRBV4-2	TRBJ1-3	NA	TRBD1	TGTGCCAGCAGCCAACAGGGGGACTCTGGAAACACCATATATTTT	CASSQQGDSGNTIYF
TRBV6-1	TRBJ2-3	NA	NA	TGTGCCAGCAAGGGCGTTAGCACAGATACGCAGTATTTT	CASKGVSTDTQYF
TRBV7-2	TRBJ2-5	NA	NA	TGTGCCAGCAGCCGAGCTAGCGTGCTGGAAGAGACCCAGTACTTC	CASSRASVLEETQYF
TRBV21-1	TRBJ2-5	NA	NA	TGTGCCAGCAGCAACCCCATCGGGACAGGGTGTTCAGAGACCCAGTACTTC	CASSNPIGTGCSETQYF
TRBV7-2	TRBJ1-5	NA	TRBD1	TGTGCCAGCAGCTTAATGGGACAGGGTAATCAGCCCCAGCATTTT	CASSLMGQGNQPQHF
TRBV4-1	TRBJ2-4	NA	NA	TGCGCCAGCAGCCCCTATGGGAATTATGGAGACATAAACATTCAGTACTTC	CASSPYGNYGDINIQYF
TRBV5-1	TRBJ2-1	NA	TRBD2	TGCGCCAGCAGCTTGGCAGGACTAGCGGTGAACAATGAGCAGTTCTTC	CASSLAGLAVNNEQFF
TRBV11-2	TRBJ1-2	NA	NA	TGTGCCAGCAGCTTAGGCGCAGGGGCTAACTATGGCTACACCTTC	CASSLGAGANYGYTF
TRBV21-1	TRBJ2-4	NA	NA	TGTGCCAGCAGCCAATGGACAGGGTTTCGTCCCTCGGCCAAAAACATTCAGTACTTC	CASSQWTGFRPSAKNIQYF
TRBV30	TRBJ2-7	NA	TRBD2	TGTGCCTGGGGCCCGGGACTAGCGGGAAATTACGAGCAGTACTTC	CAWGPGLAGNYEQYF
TRBV6-1	TRBJ1-5	NA	NA	TGTGCCAGCAGTGGGAATGAGGGTCAGCCCCAGCATTTT	CASSGNEGQPQHF
TRBV28	TRBJ2-1	NA	TRBD2	TGTGCCAGCAGTTCTAGCGGGAGTGGGTCCTACAATGAGCAGTTCTTC	CASSSSGSGSYNEQFF
TRBV11-2	TRBJ2-1	NA	TRBD2	TGCGCCTCGGGGCACGGAGCGGGAGGGAGTAGGAGTGAGCAGTTCTTC	CASGHGAGGSRSEQFF
TRBV2	TRBJ1-1	few	NA	TGTGCCAGCAGGGAGACAGAGAACACTGAAGCTTTCTTT	CASRETENTEAFF
TRBV2	TRBJ2-7	NA	TRBD2	TGTGCCAGCGAGAGGGAGGGTTTCGCAAACGAGCAGTACTTC	CASEREGFANEQYF
TRBV6-5	TRBJ1-4	NA	NA	TGTGCCAGCAGTTATGGGGGAGCTAATGAAAAACTGTTTTTT	CASSYGGANEKLFF
TRBV4-3	TRBJ2-3	NA	TRBD2	TGCGCCAGCAGCCGTAGCGGGAACGGTCCAGATACGCAGTATTTT	CASSRSGNGPDTQYF
TRBV7-2	TRBJ2-5	NA	TRBD2	TGTGCCAGCAGCTCCCGGGGCGGGAGGGAAGAGACCCAGTACTTC	CASSSRGGREETQYF
TRBV4-1	TRBJ1-2	few	NA	TGCGCCAGCAGCACACCCTCGGGGCGACACACCTTC	CASSTPSGRHTF
TRBV6-1	TRBJ2-7	NA	NA	TGTGCCAGCAGATCAGTGGGGGGTTCCTACGAGCAGTACTTC	CASRSVGGSYEQYF
TRBV28	TRBJ1-2	NA	NA	TGTGCCAGCAGTTTTCCAGGGGCCCTTGGCTACACCTTC	CASSFPGALGYTF
TRBV28	TRBJ1-1	NA	NA	TGTGCCAGCAGTTTATCACAGGGAAACACTGAAGCTTTCTTT	CASSLSQGNTEAFF
TRBV6-6	TRBJ1-4	NA	TRBD1	TGTGCCAGCAGGCAGACAGGGAGGATTGAAAAACTGTTTTTT	CASRQTGRIEKLFF
TRBV18	TRBJ1-4	NA	NA	TGTGCCAGCTCACCTTCGACAGGCCAGCGCAATGAAAAACTGTTTTTT	CASSPSTGQRNEKLFF
TRBV7-9	TRBJ2-5	NA	NA	TGTGCCAGCAGCTTGCCCTTGGGGGTTGGGGAGACCCAGTACTTC	CASSLPLGVGETQYF